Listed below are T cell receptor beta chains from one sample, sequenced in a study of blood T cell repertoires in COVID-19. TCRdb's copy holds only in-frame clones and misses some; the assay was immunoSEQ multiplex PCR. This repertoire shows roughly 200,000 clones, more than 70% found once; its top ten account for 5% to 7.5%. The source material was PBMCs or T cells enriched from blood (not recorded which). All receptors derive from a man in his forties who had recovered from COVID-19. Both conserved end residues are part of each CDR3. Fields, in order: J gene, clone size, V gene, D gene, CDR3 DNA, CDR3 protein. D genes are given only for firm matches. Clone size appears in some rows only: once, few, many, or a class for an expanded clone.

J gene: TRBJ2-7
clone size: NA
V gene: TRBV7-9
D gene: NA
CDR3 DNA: TGTGCCAGCAGTGGGACCAGGGGAGTCTACGAGCAGTACTTC
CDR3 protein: CASSGTRGVYEQYF

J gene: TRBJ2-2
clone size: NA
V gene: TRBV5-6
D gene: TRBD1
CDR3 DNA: TGTGCCAGCAGCTACAGGGGCTTTTACACCGGGGAGCTGTTTTTT
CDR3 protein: CASSYRGFYTGELFF

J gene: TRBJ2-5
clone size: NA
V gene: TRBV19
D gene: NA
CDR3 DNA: TGTGCCAGTAGTATAGGGCGGCAGGGGTTGGAGACCCAGTACTTC
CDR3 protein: CASSIGRQGLETQYF

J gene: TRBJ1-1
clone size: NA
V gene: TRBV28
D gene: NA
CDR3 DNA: TGTGCCAGCATTTCGGGGGGCGCGAACACTGAAGCTTTCTTT
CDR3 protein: CASISGGANTEAFF

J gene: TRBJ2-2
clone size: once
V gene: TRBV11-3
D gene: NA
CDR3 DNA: TGTGCCAGCAGCGCCGGGGGGCAGGCCGGGGAGCTGTTTTTT
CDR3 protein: CASSAGGQAGELFF

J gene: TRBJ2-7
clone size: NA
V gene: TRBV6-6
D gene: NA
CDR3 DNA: TGTGCCAGCAATAGACAGGCCTACGAGCAGTACTTC
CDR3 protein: CASNRQAYEQYF

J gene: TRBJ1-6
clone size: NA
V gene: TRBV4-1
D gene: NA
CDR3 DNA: TGCGCCAGCAGCCAAGGGGGCAGTTCACCCCTCCACTTT
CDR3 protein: CASSQGGSSPLHF

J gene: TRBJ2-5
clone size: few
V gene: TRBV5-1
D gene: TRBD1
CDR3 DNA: TGCGCCAGCAGCATCGGGACAGGGGAGACCCAGTACTTC
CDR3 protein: CASSIGTGETQYF

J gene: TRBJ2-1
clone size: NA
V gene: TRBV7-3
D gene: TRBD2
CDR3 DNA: TGTGCCAGCAGCTTAATTGGACTAGACAATGAGCAGTTCTTC
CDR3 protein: CASSLIGLDNEQFF

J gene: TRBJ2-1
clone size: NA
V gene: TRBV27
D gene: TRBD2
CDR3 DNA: TGTGCCAGCAGCTTCACTAGCGGGGCCCCCTACAATGAGCAGTTCTTC
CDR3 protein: CASSFTSGAPYNEQFF

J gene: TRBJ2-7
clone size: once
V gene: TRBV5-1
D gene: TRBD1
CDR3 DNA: TGCGCCAGCAGCTTGGTGAACAGGGGTGACGAGCAGTACTTC
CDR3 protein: CASSLVNRGDEQYF

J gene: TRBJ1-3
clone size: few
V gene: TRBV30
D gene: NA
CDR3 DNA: TGTGCCTGGAGGACTGGACAGAGCTCTGGAAACACCATATATTTT
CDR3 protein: CAWRTGQSSGNTIYF

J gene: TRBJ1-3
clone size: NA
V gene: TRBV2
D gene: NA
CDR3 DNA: TGTGCCAGCAGAAAACAGGGCTCTGGAAACACCATATATTTT
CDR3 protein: CASRKQGSGNTIYF

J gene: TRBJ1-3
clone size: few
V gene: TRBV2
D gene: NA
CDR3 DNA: TGTGCCAAAGAAACAGGGAGCTCTGGAAACACCATATATTTT
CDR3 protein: CAKETGSSGNTIYF

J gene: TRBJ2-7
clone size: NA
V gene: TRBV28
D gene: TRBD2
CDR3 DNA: TGTGCCAGCCGGGAGGATAGCCCCTACGAGCAGTACTTC
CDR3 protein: CASREDSPYEQYF

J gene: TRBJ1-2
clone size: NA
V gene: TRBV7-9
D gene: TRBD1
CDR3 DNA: TGTGCCAGCAGCTGGGACAGGGCCGACTATGGCTACACCTTC
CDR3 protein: CASSWDRADYGYTF

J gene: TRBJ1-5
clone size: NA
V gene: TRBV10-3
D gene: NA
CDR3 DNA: TGTGCCATCAGTGAGTCGCGCAGGGGCAATCAGCCCCAGCATTTT
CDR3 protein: CAISESRRGNQPQHF

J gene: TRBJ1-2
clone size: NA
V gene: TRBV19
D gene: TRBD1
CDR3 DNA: TGTGCCAGTAGTCCTCCGGCCGGGACAGGGGAATATGGCTACACCTTC
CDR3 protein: CASSPPAGTGEYGYTF

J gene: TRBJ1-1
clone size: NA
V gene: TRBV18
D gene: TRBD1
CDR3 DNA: TGTGCCAGCTCACCAGGACAGGGGCCTTACACTGAAGCTTTCTTT
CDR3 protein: CASSPGQGPYTEAFF

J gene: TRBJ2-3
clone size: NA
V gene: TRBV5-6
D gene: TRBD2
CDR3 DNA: TGTGCCAGCAGCTCTCCGGGACTAGCAATAGATACGCAGTATTTT
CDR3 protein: CASSSPGLAIDTQYF

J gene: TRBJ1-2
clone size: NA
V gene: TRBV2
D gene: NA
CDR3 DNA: TGTGCCAGCAGCGCTTGGGGGGGCGATGGCTACACCTTC
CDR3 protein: CASSAWGGDGYTF

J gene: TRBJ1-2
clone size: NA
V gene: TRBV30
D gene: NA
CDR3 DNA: TGTGCCTGGAGTGTACATTTTGGCTACACCTTC
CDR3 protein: CAWSVHFGYTF

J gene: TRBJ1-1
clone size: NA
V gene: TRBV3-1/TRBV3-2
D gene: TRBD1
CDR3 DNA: TGTGCCAGCAGCTCGACAGGGTCGGCAACTGAAGCTTTCTTT
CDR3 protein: CASSSTGSATEAFF

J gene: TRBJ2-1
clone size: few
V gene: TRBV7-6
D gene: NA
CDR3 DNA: TGTGCCAGCAGCTTAACGGCCGGGGAGCAGTTCTTC
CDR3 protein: CASSLTAGEQFF

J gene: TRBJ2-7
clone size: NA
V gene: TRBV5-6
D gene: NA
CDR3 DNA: TGTGCCAGCAGGTCGGAGGGTTCCTACGAGCAGTACTTC
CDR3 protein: CASRSEGSYEQYF

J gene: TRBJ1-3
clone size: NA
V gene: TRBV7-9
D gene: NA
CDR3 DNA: TGTGCCACCCCCCGGAGAGACTCTGGAAACACCATATATTTT
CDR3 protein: CATPRRDSGNTIYF

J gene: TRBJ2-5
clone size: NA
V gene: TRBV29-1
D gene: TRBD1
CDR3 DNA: TGCAGCGTCCCGAGGGGAGGACAGGGCTATTCTTCCCAGTACTTC
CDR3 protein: CSVPRGGQGYSSQYF

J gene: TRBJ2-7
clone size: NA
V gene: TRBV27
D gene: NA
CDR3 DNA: TGTGCCAGCGGGGGCGCAGCCTACGAGCAGTACTTC
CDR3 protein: CASGGAAYEQYF

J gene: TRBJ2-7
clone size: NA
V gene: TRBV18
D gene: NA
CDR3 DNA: TGTGCCAGCTCACCACCGTCCAGACCTAGTGAGCAGTACTTC
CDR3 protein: CASSPPSRPSEQYF

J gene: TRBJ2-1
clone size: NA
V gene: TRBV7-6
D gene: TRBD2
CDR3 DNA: TGTGCCAGCAGCTTAGCGCGGGGACTAGCGCTGAATGAGCAGTTCTTC
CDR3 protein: CASSLARGLALNEQFF

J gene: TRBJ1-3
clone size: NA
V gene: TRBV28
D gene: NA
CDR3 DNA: TGTGCCAGCAGTTTTCGGCGGAGGGACCGGGGAAACACCATATATTTT
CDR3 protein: CASSFRRRDRGNTIYF

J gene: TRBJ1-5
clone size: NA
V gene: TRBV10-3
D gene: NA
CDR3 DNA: TGTGCCATCAGTCACAGTTTTGGCAATCAGCCCCAGCATTTT
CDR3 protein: CAISHSFGNQPQHF

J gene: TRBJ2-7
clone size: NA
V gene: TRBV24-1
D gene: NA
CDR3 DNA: TGTGCCACCTCAGTCGGGTACGAGCAGTACTTC
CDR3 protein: CATSVGYEQYF

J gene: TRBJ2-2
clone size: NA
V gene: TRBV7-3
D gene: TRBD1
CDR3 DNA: TGTGCCAGCAGCGCCAAGACAGGGACCGGGGAGCTGTTTTTT
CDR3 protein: CASSAKTGTGELFF

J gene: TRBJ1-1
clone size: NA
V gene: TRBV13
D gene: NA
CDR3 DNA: TGTGCCAGCAGGCCCTCGATTAGCACTGAAGCTTTCTTT
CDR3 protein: CASRPSISTEAFF

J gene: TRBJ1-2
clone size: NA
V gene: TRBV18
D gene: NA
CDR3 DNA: TGTGCCAGCTCACCCACACAGGGAAACTATGGCTACACCTTC
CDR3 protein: CASSPTQGNYGYTF

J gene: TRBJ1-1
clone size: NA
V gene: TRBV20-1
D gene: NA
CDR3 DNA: TGCACCTTACTCAAGAACACTGAAGCTTTCTTT
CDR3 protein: CTLLKNTEAFF

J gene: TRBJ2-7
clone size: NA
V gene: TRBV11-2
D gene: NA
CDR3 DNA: TGTGCCAGCAGCTTAGGAGGGACCTACGAGCAGTACTTC
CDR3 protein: CASSLGGTYEQYF

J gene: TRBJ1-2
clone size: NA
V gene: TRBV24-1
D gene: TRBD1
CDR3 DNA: TGTGCCACCAGTGATTTCGGACAGGATGGCTACACCTTC
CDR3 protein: CATSDFGQDGYTF

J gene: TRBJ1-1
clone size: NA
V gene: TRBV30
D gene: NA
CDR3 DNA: TGTGCCTGGAGTAGGGTAAAGGGGTATAGCACTGAAGCTTTCTTT
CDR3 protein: CAWSRVKGYSTEAFF

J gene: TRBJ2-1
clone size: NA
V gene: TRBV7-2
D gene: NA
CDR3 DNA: TGTGCCAGCAGCAGTAGCTTTCTCAATGAGCAGTTCTTC
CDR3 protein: CASSSSFLNEQFF

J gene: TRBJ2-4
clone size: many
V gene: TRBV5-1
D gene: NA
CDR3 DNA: TGCGCCAGCAGCTTGGCGGACGGAGGGGACATTCAGTACTTC
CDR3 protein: CASSLADGGDIQYF

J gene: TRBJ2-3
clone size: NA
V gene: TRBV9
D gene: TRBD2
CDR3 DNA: TGTGCCAGCAGCGTAGCTACTACTAGCGGGGGCCTGCGTCTGGATACGCAGTATTTT
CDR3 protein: CASSVATTSGGLRLDTQYF

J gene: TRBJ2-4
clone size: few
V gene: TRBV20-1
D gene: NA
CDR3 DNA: TGCAGTGCCTTTCGGGAAAACATTCAGTACTTC
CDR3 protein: CSAFRENIQYF

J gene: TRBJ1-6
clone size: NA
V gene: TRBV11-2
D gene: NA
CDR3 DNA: TGTGCCAGCAGCTCCCCAGACAGGTTCTATAATTCACCCCTCCACTTT
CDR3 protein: CASSSPDRFYNSPLHF

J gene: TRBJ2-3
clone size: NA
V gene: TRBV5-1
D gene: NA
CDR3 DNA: TGCGCCAGCAGCTGGAGGACAGCTAGCACAGATACGCAGTATTTT
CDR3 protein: CASSWRTASTDTQYF

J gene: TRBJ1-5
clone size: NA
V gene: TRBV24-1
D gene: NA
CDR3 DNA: TGTGCCACCAGTACAGGTAGCAATCAGCCCCAGCATTTT
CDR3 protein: CATSTGSNQPQHF

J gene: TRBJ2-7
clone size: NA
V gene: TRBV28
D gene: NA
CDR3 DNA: TGTGCCAGCAGTTTATATGGGCCCTCCTACGAGCAGTACTTC
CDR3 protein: CASSLYGPSYEQYF